This T cell receptor beta chain was found in a study of technical replicates of blood from a handful of donors. Clones were read by immunoSEQ multiplex PCR, and TCRdb kept only the in-frame ones, dropping some. The sample consists of about 94,000 clones, roughly 95% of them appearing once. The CDR3 totals 16 residues. Germline V gene lookup returns CDR1 SNHLY and CDR2 FYNNEI. On this clone: Compared with germline, one end of the junction differs, possibly owing to a read error.

The genes are TRBV2 and TRBJ1-2, with D hard to call. The sequencing sample was made of T cells isolated from PBMCs. This TCR was recovered from a human donor in good health. CDR3 region: CASREETIRTGRGYTF. Here the CDR3 DNA reads TGTGCCAGCAGAGAAGAGACGATTCGGACTGGTAGAGGCTACACCTTC.